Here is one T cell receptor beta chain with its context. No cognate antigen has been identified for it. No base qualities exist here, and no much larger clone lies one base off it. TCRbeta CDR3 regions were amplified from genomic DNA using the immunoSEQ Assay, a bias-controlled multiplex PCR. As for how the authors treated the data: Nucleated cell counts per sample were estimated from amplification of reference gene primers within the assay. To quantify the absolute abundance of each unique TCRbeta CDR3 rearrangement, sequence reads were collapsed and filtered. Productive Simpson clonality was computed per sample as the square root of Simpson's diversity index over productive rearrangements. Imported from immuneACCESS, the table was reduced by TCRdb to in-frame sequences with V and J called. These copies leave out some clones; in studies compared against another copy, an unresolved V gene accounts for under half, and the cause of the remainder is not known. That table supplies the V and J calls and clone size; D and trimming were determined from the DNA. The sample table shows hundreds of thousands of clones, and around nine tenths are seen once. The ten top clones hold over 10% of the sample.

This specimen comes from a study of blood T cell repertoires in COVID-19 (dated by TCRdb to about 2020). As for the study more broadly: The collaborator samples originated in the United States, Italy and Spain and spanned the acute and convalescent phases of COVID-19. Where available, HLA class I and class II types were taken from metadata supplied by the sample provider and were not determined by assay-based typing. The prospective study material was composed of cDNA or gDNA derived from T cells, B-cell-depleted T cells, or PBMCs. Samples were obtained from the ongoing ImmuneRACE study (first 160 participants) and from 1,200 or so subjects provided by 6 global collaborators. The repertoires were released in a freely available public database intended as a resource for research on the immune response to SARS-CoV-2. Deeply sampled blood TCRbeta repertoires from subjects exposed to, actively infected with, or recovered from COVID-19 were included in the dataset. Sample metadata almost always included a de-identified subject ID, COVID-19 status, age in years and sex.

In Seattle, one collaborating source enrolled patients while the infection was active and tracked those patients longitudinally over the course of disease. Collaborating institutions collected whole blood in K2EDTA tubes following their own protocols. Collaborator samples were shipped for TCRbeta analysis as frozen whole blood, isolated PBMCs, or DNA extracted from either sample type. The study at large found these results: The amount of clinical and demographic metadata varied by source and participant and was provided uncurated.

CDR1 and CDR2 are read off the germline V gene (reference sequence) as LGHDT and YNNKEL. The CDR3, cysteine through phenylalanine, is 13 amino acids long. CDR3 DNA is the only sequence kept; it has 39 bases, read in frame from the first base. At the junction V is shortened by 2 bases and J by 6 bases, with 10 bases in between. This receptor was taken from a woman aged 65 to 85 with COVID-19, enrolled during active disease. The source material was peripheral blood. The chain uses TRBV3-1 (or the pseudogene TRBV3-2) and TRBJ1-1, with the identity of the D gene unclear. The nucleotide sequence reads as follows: TGTGCCAGCAGCCAACGGGGTAGCCCTGAAGCTTTCTTT. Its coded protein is CASSQRGSPEAFF.